This record looks at one T cell receptor beta chain sequence and its context. Its antigen is not identified. This entry is derived from a study of T cell responses to AZD1222 COVID-19 vaccine. Turning to the study itself: Both about-4-week and about-12-week second-dose recipients were combined. General observations from the study: Compared with day 0, the breadth and depth of the Spike-specific TCR repertoire rose significantly after two doses of AZD1222.

Assay used: immunoSEQ multiplex PCR; TCRdb lists only in-frame clones, some missing. Among roughly 170,000 clones listed, 85% to 95% were seen once. This CDR3 has 15 residues. V lost 5 bases to trimming and J lost 0 bases; unmatched junction nucleotides: 7. CDR1 and CDR2 from the germline V gene are MNHEY and SMNVEV (reference sequence). The J gene is TRBJ2-7, the V gene TRBV27; 7 bases align to TRBD1. The clonotype comes from an adult in good health. The source material was peripheral blood, sampled on day 0 of AZD1222 vaccination. The CDR3 bases are TGTGCCAGCAGTCCGGGACAGATCTTCTCCTACGAGCAGTACTTC. Its translation: CASSPGQIFSYEQYF.